These 16 T cell receptor beta chains came from one sample sequenced in a study of CD8 T cells in Susac syndrome. Random-hexamer reverse transcription was applied to roughly 0.5 to 1 ug RNA. TCRdb processed the immunoSEQ multiplex PCR reads anew with MiXCR; each CDR3 protein has one entry. The table records some 130,000 distinct CDR3 sequences, around 90% of them present only once. The material sequenced was CD8+ T cells from PBMCs. These receptors were collected from a human donor with multiple sclerosis.

This chain joins TRBV4-3 and TRBJ2-1; D is possibly TRBD2 (6 bases). CDR3 length equals 15 residues. The ends were cut back, 0 bases at V and 5 bases at J, with 11 bases in the middle. Germline-derived CDR1 and CDR2 are LGHNA and YSLEER. The CDR3 sequence is CASSQDREADNEQFF. As DNA, the CDR3 is TGCGCCAGCAGCCAAGACAGGGAGGCAGACAATGAGCAGTTCTTC.

The chain recombines TRBV3-1 with TRBJ2-2; 11 bases fit TRBD1. Germline V gives CDR1 LGHDT, CDR2 YNNKEL (reference sequence). CDR3 length: 17 residues. The V and J ends lost 0 bases and 4 bases, in that order; junction bases with no gene match: 4. The CDR3 DNA reads TGTGCCAGCAGCCAAGAGGCCGGGACAGGGGGCACCGGGGAGCTGTTTTTT. Translating it yields CASSQEAGTGGTGELFF.

This chain uses TRBV27 with TRBJ2-5, with TRBD1 identical over 7 bases. The CDR3 spans 15 residues. The germline gives CDR1 MNHEY, CDR2 SMNVEV (reference sequence). Germline trimming cut 6 bases from V and 1 base from J; bases unmatched to any gene: 8. CDR3 amino acids: CASRTGARVQETQYF. The CDR3 nucleotides read TGTGCCAGCAGAACAGGGGCGCGCGTCCAAGAGACCCAGTACTTC.

The rearrangement uses TRBV5-1 and TRBJ2-1; no definite D call. V shed 1 base and J shed 3 bases, with 11 bases lying between them. The CDR3 length is 15 residues. The V gene's germline CDR1 is SGHRS and CDR2 YFSETQ. The CDR3 spells CASSLKGTDYNEQFF. The CDR3 coding sequence is TGCGCCAGCAGCTTGAAGGGTACCGACTACAATGAGCAGTTCTTC.

The J gene is TRBJ2-7, the V gene TRBV7-8, with a tentative D call TRBD2 (5 bases). Germline CDR1 is SGHVS and CDR2 is FQNEAQ. CDR3 length equals 13 residues. The germline V and J ends were trimmed by 5 bases and 6 bases, with 14 bases remaining between them. The CDR3 protein is CASSPSRGLEQYF. The DNA of the CDR3 is TGTGCCAGCAGCCCCAGTAGAGGGCTCGAGCAGTACTTC.

This clonotype has only one observation. The chain couples TRBV12-3 or TRBV12-4 to TRBJ2-1; 7 bases map to TRBD2. With V trimmed by 7 bases and J by 10 bases, 7 bases remained unmatched. This CDR3 has 12 residues. The CDR3 protein is CASTSGRDEQFF. Here the CDR3 DNA reads TGTGCCAGCACATCGGGGAGGGACGAGCAGTTCTTC.

The CDR3: CASSFHDFSYEQYF. CDR3 nucleotides: TGTGCCAGCAGCTTTCATGACTTCTCCTACGAGCAGTACTTC. The chain uses TRBV7-8 and TRBJ2-7; no reliable D call. Germline lookup yields CDR1 SGHVS and CDR2 FQNEAQ. V lost 3 bases and J 0 bases, leaving 9 bases between the germline ends. The length of the CDR3 is 14 residues.

This clonotype was detected once. The chain recombines TRBV13 with TRBJ1-2; D remains unclear. In germline, CDR1 is PRHDT, CDR2 FYEKMQ (reference sequence). Trimming stripped 5 bases from V and 1 base from J, with 14 bases between. CDR3 length: 15 residues. CDR3 DNA sequence: TGTGCCAGCAGCCCCCGGACGGCCGATAACTATGGCTACACCTTC. Translation: CASSPRTADNYGYTF.

This clonotype appeared once. The V and J genes are TRBV12-3 or TRBV12-4 and TRBJ2-3; TRBD1 agrees at 7 bases. CDR3 size: 13 residues. Trimming cost V 3 bases and J 13 bases; bases outside gene matches: 10. CDR3 amino acids: CASSLGPGQREYF. The CDR3 bases are TGTGCCAGCAGTTTGGGGCCGGGACAGAGGGAGTATTTT.

The chain uses TRBV19 and TRBJ2-7; D might be TRBD2 (5 bases). The V gene lost 6 bases and the J gene lost 3 bases, with 15 bases spanning the gap. CDR3 length: 14 residues. In germline, CDR1 is LNHDA, CDR2 SQIVND (reference sequence). Written as DNA, the CDR3 is TGTGCCAGTAGCTGGACTCAGCACCACTACGAGCAGTACTTC. This sequence encodes CASSWTQHHYEQYF.

The genes are TRBV20-1 and TRBJ1-5; perhaps TRBD1 as D (6 bases). The germline CDR1 and CDR2 sequences are DFQATT and SNEGSKA (reference sequence). V lost 4 bases and J lost 0, with 19 bases in between. The CDR3 length is 17 residues. The CDR3, as DNA: TGCAGTGCTAAAGAACAGGGTATCGGGTATAGCAATCAGCCCCAGCATTTT. It is translated as CSAKEQGIGYSNQPQHF.

The chain uses TRBV4-3 and TRBJ2-2; tentatively, D is TRBD1 or TRBD2 (6 bases each). The CDR3 sequence is 16 residues long. Germline V gives CDR1 LGHNA, CDR2 YSLEER. V was shortened by 0 bases and J by 3 bases, with 11 bases between the two germline ends. The CDR3 protein is CASSQDIGGYTGELFF. In nucleotides, the CDR3 is TGCGCCAGCAGCCAAGATATAGGGGGGTACACCGGGGAGCTGTTTTTT.

This chain connects TRBV27 to TRBJ1-1; TRBD1 is a possible D gene (5 bases). The CDR3 covers 15 residues. Trimming took 7 bases from V and 0 from J, leaving 15 bases between them. Germline V CDR1 and CDR2: MNHEY, SMNVEV (reference sequence). CDR3 residues: CASTISGGMNTEAFF. In DNA, the CDR3 is TGTGCCAGCACCATCAGTGGGGGGATGAACACTGAAGCTTTCTTT.

The V gene is TRBV27, the J gene TRBJ1-1; 9 bases line up with TRBD1. The CDR3 sequence is 14 residues long. V was pared by 6 bases and J by 3 bases, with 5 bases of the junction left unmatched. Germline V gene sequence: CDR1 MNHEY, CDR2 SMNVEV (reference sequence). CDR3 DNA sequence: TGTGCCAGCAGACTACAGGGGGCCCACACTGAAGCTTTCTTT. Its translation: CASRLQGAHTEAFF.

The rearrangement links TRBV3-1 to TRBJ2-5, with D possibly matching TRBD2 (5 bases). CDR1 is LGHDT and CDR2 is YNNKEL in the germline V gene (reference sequence). The CDR3 sequence is 16 residues long. Trimming left V 1 base short and J 2 bases short, with 14 bases between. The CDR3, as DNA: TGTGCCAGCAGCCAAGTCGACTCCCGGGATCAAGAGACCCAGTACTTC. Translated, it gives CASSQVDSRDQETQYF.

The chain employs TRBV27 and TRBJ2-3, with D perhaps TRBD2 (5 bases). The ends were cut back, 5 bases at V and 0 bases at J, with 15 bases in the middle. This CDR3 has 16 residues. CDR1 and CDR2 (germline): MNHEY, SMNVEV (reference sequence). CDR3 loop: CASSLELSGSTDTQYF. The DNA for the CDR3 is TGTGCCAGCAGTCTGGAGTTGAGCGGAAGCACAGATACGCAGTATTTT.